The 32 T cell receptor beta chains below come from one sample, sequenced in a study of cytomegalovirus exposure and HLA in healthy donors. Both 60 Vbeta primers and 13 Jbeta primers went into the PCR. Clones were read by immunoSEQ multiplex PCR, and TCRdb kept only the in-frame ones, dropping some. The sample records over 100,000 clones, around 80% being singletons. Sequenced: PBMCs. The origin of the receptors is a young man in good health and CMV-seropositive.

This chain uses TRBV5-1 with TRBJ2-3, with 8 bases lining up with TRBD1. The CDR3 extends over 17 amino acids. J was trimmed by 1 base and V by 3 bases; bases with no gene match: 10. Germline values: CDR1 SGHRS, CDR2 YFSETQ. CDR3 protein: CASSSHRGEVGTDTQYF. The CDR3 DNA reads as TGCGCCAGCAGCTCCCACAGGGGGGAGGTTGGCACAGATACGCAGTATTTT.

Written as DNA, the CDR3 is TGTGCCAGCAGCTTAGAGGTTGCGCAAGAGGAACTGTTTTTT. It codes for CASSLEVAQEELFF. The rearrangement links TRBV7-2 to TRBJ1-4, with D unclear. The CDR3 length is 14 residues. Trimming removed 1 base at V and 12 bases at J, with 15 bases between. The V gene's germline CDR1 is SGHTA and CDR2 FQGNSA.

The chain uses TRBV4-2 and TRBJ2-1; D is unclear. The CDR3 has 13 amino acids. Germline V gene data show CDR1 as LGHNA and CDR2 as YNFKEQ. The germline V and J ends were trimmed by 4 bases and 7 bases, with 11 bases remaining between them. The CDR3 protein is CASSPKNENEQFF. The CDR3, as DNA: TGTGCCAGCAGCCCGAAAAACGAGAATGAGCAGTTCTTC.

The CDR3 DNA sequence: TGTGCCAGCAGTTACGACAGGAATCAGCCCCAGCATTTT. This gives the protein CASSYDRNQPQHF. The V and J genes are TRBV6-6 and TRBJ1-5, with D possibly TRBD1 on 6 matching bases. Germline V gene sequence: CDR1 MNHNY, CDR2 SVGAGI (reference sequence). V was cut by 2 bases and J by 4 bases, with 6 bases left in between. The CDR3 loop spans 13 amino acids.

This chain uses TRBV19 with TRBJ2-5; 12 bases match TRBD2. Germline V CDR1 and CDR2: LNHDA, SQIVND (reference sequence). This CDR3 is 19 amino acids long. With 4 bases clipped from V and 4 bases from J, the junction kept 16 bases outside the gene matches. The CDR3 DNA reads as TGTGCCAGTAGTACCGGGACTAGCGGGCCTGCATACCGGGGAGAGACCCAGTACTTC. This encodes CASSTGTSGPAYRGETQYF.

V is TRBV25-1 and J is TRBJ1-5; D not resolved. Germline V gene data show CDR1 as MGHDK and CDR2 as SYGVNS. The CDR3 contains 13 residues. V was shortened by 3 bases and J by 1 base, with 4 bases between the two germline ends. CDR3 residues: CASSDTSNQPQHF. CDR3 nucleotide sequence: TGTGCCAGCAGTGACACAAGCAATCAGCCCCAGCATTTT.

The gene calls are TRBV30 and TRBJ2-7; 11 nucleotides line up with TRBD1. The V gene's germline CDR1 is GTSNPN and CDR2 SVGIG (reference sequence). V was pared by 3 bases and J by 5 bases, with 6 bases of the junction left unmatched. The length of the CDR3 is 14 residues. Here the CDR3 reads CAWSRGQGANEQYF. Here the CDR3 DNA reads TGTGCCTGGAGCCGCGGACAGGGGGCCAACGAGCAGTACTTC. Together with reference TRBV30 and TRBJ2-7, the CDR3 gives the full variable domain: SQTIHQWPATLVQPVGSPLSLECTVEGTSNPNLYWYRQAAGRGLQLLFYSVGIGQISSEVPQNLSASRPQDRQFILSSKKLLLSDSGFYLCAWSRGQGANEQYFGPGTRLTVT.

This clone was seen once. The chain links TRBV29-1 to TRBJ2-7, with D maybe TRBD2 (6 bases). The ends were cut back, 4 bases at V and 5 bases at J, with 21 bases in the middle. The CDR3 runs to 15 residues. Germline CDR1 is SQVTM and CDR2 is ANQGSEA. The CDR3 loop is CSVVGGPGKNDEQYF. In DNA, the CDR3 is TGCAGCGTTGTGGGAGGTCCCGGCAAAAACGACGAGCAGTACTTC.

This chain connects TRBV30 to TRBJ1-1; D is possibly TRBD1 (5 bases). Germline V gene data show CDR1 as GTSNPN and CDR2 as SVGIG (reference sequence). The CDR3 extends over 16 amino acids. Trimming stripped 0 bases from V and 0 bases from J, with 14 bases between. In nucleotides, the CDR3 is TGTGCCTGGAGTGTTGACAGTACTTCAATGAACACTGAAGCTTTCTTT. Its protein product is CAWSVDSTSMNTEAFF.

The CDR3, as DNA: TGTGCCAGCTCAGCTCGAATCGGTGCCACTGAAGCTTTCTTT. This sequence encodes CASSARIGATEAFF. The chain combines TRBV18 with TRBJ1-1; D call uncertain. This CDR3 contains 14 residues. Germline V gene lookup returns CDR1 KGHSH and CDR2 LQKENI. Trimming took 5 bases from V and 4 from J, leaving 14 bases between them.

This chain joins TRBV7-2 and TRBJ2-3; 10 bases align to TRBD1. CDR3 length equals 15 residues. In germline, CDR1 is SGHTA, CDR2 FQGNSA. Trimming removed 5 bases from V and 0 bases from J; junction bases left unmatched: 2. The CDR3 is CASSVDRGSTDTQYF. CDR3 nucleotide sequence: TGTGCCAGCAGCGTGGACAGGGGGAGCACAGATACGCAGTATTTT. Based on the CDR3 plus reference TRBV7-2 and TRBJ2-3, the full variable domain is GAGVSQSPSNKVTEKGKDVELRCDPISGHTALYWYRQSLGQGLEFLIYFQGNSAPDKSGLPSDRFSAERTGGSVSTLTIQRTQQEDSAVYLCASSVDRGSTDTQYFGPGTRLTVL.

The chain employs TRBV5-6 and TRBJ1-5, with no clear D. CDR1 SGHDT and CDR2 YYEEEE come from the germline V gene. V lost 2 bases, J lost 9 bases, and 9 bases lay in between. CDR3 length equals 12 residues. The CDR3 protein is CASSFGTGPQHF. The CDR3 bases are TGTGCCAGCAGCTTCGGTACGGGGCCCCAGCATTTT.

The chain links TRBV7-8 to TRBJ2-1, with D tentatively TRBD2 (7 bases). The CDR3 runs to 17 residues. V gave up 0 bases and J gave up 4 bases, with 16 bases separating them. CDR1 SGHVS and CDR2 FQNEAQ come from the germline V gene. The CDR3 DNA reads TGTGCCAGCAGCTTAGCCTTAGGGGGGGTCCAATACAATGAGCAGTTCTTC. This codes for CASSLALGGVQYNEQFF.

This clone turned up a few times. This sequence joins TRBV5-1 and TRBJ1-4, with 7 nucleotides matching TRBD1. Trimming at V came to 5 bases and at J to 8 bases, leaving 6 bases not matched to a gene. Germline lookup yields CDR1 SGHRS and CDR2 YFSETQ. CDR3 size: 13 residues. The CDR3 region is CASRGTAGEKLFF. CDR3 DNA: TGCGCCAGCAGGGGGACAGCTGGAGAAAAACTGTTTTTT.

The J gene is TRBJ2-7, the V gene TRBV30; 11 nucleotides align to TRBD1. Unmatched junction bases numbered 3, after V lost 0 bases and J lost 5 bases. The CDR3 sequence is 14 residues long. Germline assignment: CDR1 GTSNPN and CDR2 SVGIG (reference sequence). The CDR3 sequence is CAWSVGTGGNEQYF. CDR3 DNA sequence: TGTGCCTGGAGTGTAGGGACAGGGGGGAACGAGCAGTACTTC.

This clone was recorded only once. The rearrangement joins TRBV5-5 to TRBJ1-5; weak D call: TRBD1 (6 bases). The germline V gene has CDR1 SGHKS and CDR2 YYEKEE (reference sequence). V was shortened by 5 bases and J by 5 bases, with 17 bases between the two germline ends. The CDR3 extends over 15 amino acids. The CDR3 DNA is TGTGCCAGCAGGCCTACCGGGACATACGATCAGCCCCAGCATTTT. Translated, it gives CASRPTGTYDQPQHF.

The chain employs TRBV9 and TRBJ1-6; 9 bases align to TRBD1. Germline V gives CDR1 SGDLS, CDR2 YYNGEE. CDR3 length equals 16 residues. V shed 4 bases and J 8 bases; nucleotides not matched to a gene: 10. The CDR3 nucleotides are TGTGCCAGCAGCCCTGGGGACAGGGAATGGGATTCACCCCTCCACTTT. Protein product: CASSPGDREWDSPLHF.

As to this clone: A read error may produce the germline difference seen at one junction end. This rearrangement joins TRBV7-2 to TRBJ1-6, with 7 nucleotides matching TRBD1. The germline V gene has CDR1 SGHTA and CDR2 FQGNSA. This CDR3 comprises 13 residues. CDR3 sequence reads: CAGRERQGLPLHF. CDR3 nucleotide sequence: TGTGCCGGCAGAGAAAGACAGGGCTTACCCCTCCACTTT.

This clone was detected only once. The rearrangement joins TRBV5-1 to TRBJ2-2; D may be TRBD1 (6 bases). Germline lookup yields CDR1 SGHRS and CDR2 YFSETQ. V lost 2 bases and J lost 4, with 12 bases in between. The CDR3 consists of 15 residues. CDR3 amino acids: CASSLVGQPTGELFF. CDR3 DNA: TGCGCCAGCAGCTTAGTCGGACAGCCCACCGGGGAGCTGTTTTTT.

The J gene is TRBJ2-2, the V gene TRBV7-2; TRBD1 aligns across 11 bases. J was trimmed by 5 bases and V by 0 bases; bases with no gene match: 2. The CDR3 is made up of 16 amino acids. CDR1 and CDR2 from the germline V gene are SGHTA and FQGNSA. This CDR3 is CASSLAGTGGTGELFF. CDR3 bases: TGTGCCAGCAGCTTAGCAGGGACAGGGGGGACCGGGGAGCTGTTTTTT.

The rearrangement links TRBV7-3 to TRBJ2-5; maybe TRBD2 (6 bases). CDR3 length equals 13 residues. Trimming took off 4 bases at V and 1 base at J, with 7 bases between the two ends. Germline V gene data show CDR1 as SGHTA and CDR2 as FQGTGA. CDR3 bases: TGTGCCAGCAGCTCTAGCGCCCAAGAGACCCAGTACTTC. Translating it yields CASSSSAQETQYF.

V gene TRBV28 combines with J gene TRBJ2-7; TRBD2 might be the D (6 bases). This CDR3 region has 16 residues. CDR1 is MDHEN, CDR2 SYDVKM, per germline. Trimming left V 5 bases short and J 5 bases short, with 22 bases between. CDR3: CASSTHRGTGVHEQYF. CDR3 DNA: TGTGCCAGCAGTACCCACCGGGGGACGGGTGTCCACGAGCAGTACTTC.

Of note for this clone: The same CDR3 also results from other DNA sequences found in this sample. This chain uses TRBV7-2 with TRBJ2-1; weak D call: TRBD1 (6 bases). This CDR3 region has 15 residues. With 1 base removed from V and 7 bases from J, the gap between germline ends came to 14 bases. Germline V gene lookup returns CDR1 SGHTA and CDR2 FQGNSA. In DNA, the CDR3 is TGTGCCAGCAGCTTAGTTTCCGGGACACGGAATGAGCAGTTCTTC. Its translation: CASSLVSGTRNEQFF.

The chain employs TRBV19 and TRBJ2-2; TRBD2 matches 7 bases. The J segment lost 5 bases and the V segment lost 3 bases, leaving 6 bases of the junction unmatched. The V gene's germline CDR1 is LNHDA and CDR2 SQIVND (reference sequence). The CDR3 sequence is 15 residues long. The CDR3 reads CASSITAGVTGELFF. The CDR3 nucleotides read TGTGCCAGTAGTATTACCGCGGGAGTAACCGGGGAGCTGTTTTTT.

The chain employs TRBV30 and TRBJ1-2; D is possibly TRBD1 (6 bases). CDR1 is GTSNPN and CDR2 is SVGIG in the germline V gene (reference sequence). V lost 4 bases and J 8 bases, leaving 14 bases between the germline ends. This CDR3 spans 12 amino acids. CDR3 in amino acids: CAWTGGRGGYTF. As DNA, the CDR3 is TGTGCCTGGACGGGGGGGCGCGGAGGCTACACCTTC.

J is TRBJ1-2 and V is TRBV27; maybe TRBD1 (5 bases). Trimming removed 4 bases at V and 2 bases at J, with 11 bases between. The CDR3 contains 14 residues. The germline V gene has CDR1 MNHEY and CDR2 SMNVEV (reference sequence). The CDR3 region has the DNA TGTGCCAGCAGTTGGGCAGGGCGCAACTATGGCTACACCTTC. It is translated as CASSWAGRNYGYTF.

V usage is TRBV2 and J usage is TRBJ2-1; D is perhaps TRBD1 (7 bases). V lost 7 bases, J lost 5 bases, and 21 bases lay in between. The length of the CDR3 is 16 residues. The V gene's germline CDR1 is SNHLY and CDR2 FYNNEI. The CDR3 nucleotides read TGTGCCAGCATTGATCCTGCGGGACAGAGAAACAATGAGCAGTTCTTC. Translated, it gives CASIDPAGQRNNEQFF.

V gene TRBV2 combines with J gene TRBJ2-3, with 7 nucleotides matching TRBD2. This CDR3 region has 15 residues. Germline loops: CDR1 SNHLY, CDR2 FYNNEI. V lost 4 bases and J lost 4; bases outside the gene matches: 8. CDR3 DNA: TGTGCCAGCAGTGCCCCGGGGGGTATGCCAGATACGCAGTATTTT. It codes for CASSAPGGMPDTQYF.

V usage is TRBV5-5 and J usage is TRBJ2-1, with 8 bases matching TRBD1. CDR1 is SGHKS and CDR2 is YYEKEE in the germline V gene (reference sequence). V gave up 4 bases and J gave up 7 bases; unmatched junction bases: 4. This CDR3 is 13 amino acids long. In DNA, the CDR3 is TGTGCCAGCAGCCCGGACAGGGCGAATGAGCAGTTCTTC. Translating it yields CASSPDRANEQFF.

V and J are TRBV6-5 and TRBJ2-5; 9 bases are a match to TRBD2. CDR1 and CDR2 (germline): MNHEY, SVGAGI. The J segment lost 4 bases and the V segment lost 0 bases, leaving 6 bases of the junction unmatched. This CDR3 has 16 amino acids. The CDR3 sequence is CASSYSAGGLGETQYF. The CDR3 DNA reads as TGTGCCAGCAGTTACTCGGCGGGGGGGCTGGGAGAGACCCAGTACTTC.

The chain couples TRBV7-2 to TRBJ1-1; D possibly corresponds to TRBD1 (6 bases). The CDR3 length is 15 residues. V lost 5 bases to trimming and J lost 1 base, with 14 bases between them. Germline loops: CDR1 SGHTA, CDR2 FQGNSA. DNA of the CDR3: TGTGCCAGCAGCCGACAGGACGGCACGAACACTGAAGCTTTCTTT. As protein: CASSRQDGTNTEAFF.

As for this clone: The junction shows a germline mismatch at one end, possibly a read error. V is TRBV10-2 and J is TRBJ1-2; D not resolved. Germline values: CDR1 WSHSY, CDR2 SAAADI. The CDR3 totals 14 residues. The CDR3 DNA sequence: TGCGCCAGCAGTGAGTTAGGGAGTAACTATGGCTACCCCTTC. Translated: CASSELGSNYGYPF.